The 14 T cell receptor beta chains in this list originate from one sample, sequenced in a study of T cells in Graves' hyperthyroidism and ophthalmopathy. From RNA transcripts, TCR beta CDR3 regions were amplified. An initial round of RT-PCR targeting the TCR CDR3 relied on the HTBI primer set. TCRdb passed the multiplex PCR reads through MiXCR, listing each CDR3 protein once. The sample consists of some 500,000 distinct CDR3 sequences, about 15% of them appearing once. The sequenced material came from blood. These receptor sequences come from a woman aged 18-29 years with Graves' hyperthyroidism.

This clonotype was counted only a few times. The V and J genes are TRBV5-1 and TRBJ2-7; TRBD2 aligns across 9 bases. Germline V lookup: CDR1 SGHRS, CDR2 YFSETQ. V dropped 4 bases and J dropped 7; count of bases not matched to a gene: 18. This CDR3 is 17 amino acids long. CDR3 nucleotides: TGCGCCAGCAGCGGGTGGGGTGGGCTAGCGGGACCTGAGGAGCAGTACTTC. Translation: CASSGWGGLAGPEEQYF.

The sample holds many counts of this clonotype. This rearrangement joins TRBV3-1 to TRBJ2-1, with D perhaps TRBD2 (6 bases). The germline V and J ends were trimmed by 1 base and 7 bases, with 11 bases remaining between them. Germline V gives CDR1 LGHDT, CDR2 YNNKEL (reference sequence). The length of the CDR3 is 14 residues. For the CDR3, the DNA is TGTGCCAGCAGCCAAGGTTGGAGGGAAAATGAGCAGTTCTTC. It codes for CASSQGWRENEQFF.

This clonotype was picked up many times. This rearrangement joins TRBV2 to TRBJ1-3; TRBD1 matches at 7 bases. V was clipped by 5 bases and J by 2 bases; unmatched bases: 6. This CDR3 has 15 amino acids. Looked up from germline, CDR1 is SNHLY and CDR2 is FYNNEI. In DNA form, the CDR3 reads TGTGCCAGCAGTCGACAGGGTGAAACTGGAAACACCATATATTTT. Protein: CASSRQGETGNTIYF.

In its sample, this clonotype was seen many times. The chain combines TRBV14 with TRBJ2-1, with TRBD2 as a possible D gene (5 bases). Germline V gene lookup returns CDR1 SGHDN and CDR2 FVKESK. The CDR3 totals 15 residues. With 0 bases removed from V and 5 bases from J, the gap between germline ends came to 11 bases. CDR3 DNA: TGTGCCAGCAGCCAAGAATCGAAGAGGGACAATGAGCAGTTCTTC. This encodes CASSQESKRDNEQFF.

The rearrangement joins TRBV6-1 to TRBJ2-2, with 8 bases fitting TRBD2. J lost 6 bases, V lost 6 bases, and 3 bases had no gene match. There are 13 residues in the CDR3. The germline V gene has CDR1 MNHNS and CDR2 SASEGT. CDR3 nucleotide sequence: TGTGCCAGCAGGAAGACTAGCGCCGGGGAGCTGTTTTTT. As protein: CASRKTSAGELFF.

This clonotype was observed a handful of times. This sequence joins TRBV12-3 or TRBV12-4 and TRBJ2-1; 11 bases map to TRBD2. The CDR3 has 16 amino acids. V lost 6 bases, J lost 4 bases, and 8 bases stayed unmatched. CDR3 coding DNA: TGTGCCAGCAGATCCTTGACTAGCGGGACTTACAATGAGCAGTTCTTC. Translation: CASRSLTSGTYNEQFF.

The table lists this clonotype with many counts. The chain links TRBV12-3 or TRBV12-4 to TRBJ1-1; D uncertain. V dropped 5 bases and J dropped 5 bases, with 9 bases sitting between them. The CDR3 totals 12 residues. In DNA, the CDR3 is TGTGCCAGCAGTCCCGCTGCGACTGAAGCTTTCTTT. Translation gives CASSPAATEAFF.

This clonotype was found many times. V gene TRBV27 combines with J gene TRBJ2-3; TRBD1 is a possible D gene (5 bases). Germline loops: CDR1 MNHEY, CDR2 SMNVEV (reference sequence). V dropped 2 bases and J dropped 4 bases, with 16 bases sitting between them. The CDR3 is made up of 16 amino acids. CDR3 nucleotide sequence: TGTGCCAGCAGTTTACTGATTCAAAGGGGTCCAGATACGCAGTATTTT. As protein: CASSLLIQRGPDTQYF.

This clonotype has ten or more counts. The chain employs TRBV11-1 and TRBJ2-2, with a weak D call TRBD1 (7 bases). The CDR3 has 15 amino acids. Germline V lookup: CDR1 SGHAT, CDR2 FQDESV (reference sequence). V was shortened by 5 bases and J by 2 bases, with 12 bases between the two germline ends. CDR3 amino acids: CASSGGGGNTGELFF. Written as DNA, the CDR3 is TGTGCCAGCAGCGGAGGGGGCGGTAACACCGGGGAGCTGTTTTTT.

The chain is built from TRBV6-2 or TRBV6-3 and TRBJ1-2; weak D call: TRBD1 (6 bases). This CDR3 comprises 14 residues. V gave up 8 bases and J gave up 7 bases, with 20 bases separating them. CDR1 and CDR2 from the germline V gene are MNHEY and SVGEGT. CDR3 loop: CASRFGGAGGGYTF. Here the CDR3 DNA reads TGTGCCAGCCGGTTCGGGGGGGCCGGTGGTGGCTACACCTTC.

This clonotype came up a few times. This may be a read error: a much more frequent sequence differs by one nucleotide. The chain uses TRBV24-1 and TRBJ2-1, with TRBD1 identical over 8 bases. The DNA end favors TRBJ2-7, so the J call may be wrong. In germline, CDR1 is KGHDR, CDR2 SFDVKD. The CDR3 length is 16 residues. The CDR3, as DNA: TGTGCCACCAGTGATTTGAGGCAGGGGGCGGGTAATGAGCAGTACTTC. Translating gives CATSDLRQGAGNEQYF.

The genes are TRBV5-1 and TRBJ2-4; D tentatively reads TRBD1 or TRBD2 (5 bases each). Between the trimmed V and J ends, which lost 0 bases and 0 bases, there was a span of 10 bases. CDR1 is SGHRS, CDR2 YFSETQ, per germline. The CDR3 runs to 16 residues. Written as DNA, the CDR3 is TGCGCCAGCAGCTTGGTTGTGGGGGTAGCCAAAAACATTCAGTACTTC. It is translated as CASSLVVGVAKNIQYF.

This chain joins TRBV12-3 or TRBV12-4 and TRBJ1-4, with unresolved D. CDR3 size: 15 residues. V lost 2 bases and J 6 bases, leaving 13 bases between the germline ends. CDR3 DNA sequence: TGTGCCAGCAGTTTAAACGGGAGAGGAGATGAAAAACTGTTTTTT. Encoded protein: CASSLNGRGDEKLFF.

This clonotype was detected many times. V gene TRBV12-3 or TRBV12-4 combines with J gene TRBJ1-2; TRBD1 is a possible D gene (5 bases). The CDR3 covers 14 residues. Trimming shortened V by 3 bases and J by 3 bases, and 11 bases separated the two germline ends. The DNA for the CDR3 is TGTGCCAGCAGTTTTGGGAGGGGATACTATGGCTACACCTTC. Translating it yields CASSFGRGYYGYTF.